These 3 T cell receptor beta chains originate from one sample sequenced in a study of radiotherapy plus CTLA-4 blockade in lung cancer. The data were produced by immunoSEQ multiplex PCR, yet TCRdb's version contains in-frame clones alone and is incomplete. This table holds roughly 75,000 clones, 60% to 85% found once. The input for sequencing was peripheral blood, taken from a patient treated with radiotherapy plus ipilimumab. Every receptor here comes from a human donor with non-small cell lung cancer whose response to radiotherapy plus ipilimumab could not be evaluated. Some clones in this sample may be carry-over from other donors' samples.

The V and J genes are TRBV7-9 and TRBJ1-2, with TRBD1 identical over 8 bases. This CDR3 has 17 amino acids. Looked up from germline, CDR1 is SEHNR and CDR2 is FQNEAQ (reference sequence). V lost 7 bases and J lost 4; bases outside the gene matches: 17. In DNA, the CDR3 is TGTGCCAGCACCATACTAACTGACTACAGGGGGATCTATGGCTACACCTTC. Amino acid sequence: CASTILTDYRGIYGYTF.

V usage is TRBV19 and J usage is TRBJ1-2, with TRBD1 as a possible D gene (5 bases). CDR3 length equals 14 residues. The V end was cut by 5 bases, the J end by 3 bases, with 13 bases between. CDR1 LNHDA and CDR2 SQIVND come from the germline V gene (reference sequence). Written as DNA, the CDR3 is TGTGCCAGTAGTCCGGGCGGGGCGGACTATGGCTACACCTTC. As protein: CASSPGGADYGYTF.

The chain recombines TRBV2 with TRBJ1-1; 8 bases line up with TRBD1. With 5 bases clipped from V and 2 bases from J, the junction kept 4 bases outside the gene matches. The CDR3 contains 14 residues. CDR1 is SNHLY, CDR2 FYNNEI, per germline. This CDR3 is CASSTQGVNTEAFF. DNA for the CDR3: TGTGCCAGCAGTACACAGGGGGTTAACACTGAAGCTTTCTTT.